The 16 T cell receptor beta chains below come from one sample, sequenced in a study of T cell repertoires in cytomegalovirus infection. Antigens for these TCRs are unknown. One entry per CDR3 protein results from TCRdb running MiXCR on the reads. The table lists about 700,000 distinct CDR3 sequences, roughly a third of them singletons, with around a sixth in the top ten. This specimen was cultured PBMCs, taken from culture after CMV antigen stimulation. These receptors all come from a human donor in good health (CMV status not recorded). Some clones in this sample may be carry-over from other donors' samples.

V gene TRBV29-1 combines with J gene TRBJ1-1, with D maybe TRBD1 (5 bases). CDR1 and CDR2 from the germline V gene are SQVTM and ANQGSEA. This CDR3 comprises 11 residues. CDR3 residues: CSVRGGTEAFF. CDR3 sequence (DNA): TGCAGTGTACGGGGCGGCACTGAAGCTTTCTTT.

This chain links TRBV20-1 with TRBJ2-1, with unresolved D. Trimming removed 6 bases at V and 8 bases at J, with 11 bases between. The CDR3 extends over 11 amino acids. CDR1 DFQATT and CDR2 SNEGSKA come from the germline V gene (reference sequence). The CDR3 bases are TGCAGTGCGGCCCTTCGGGATGAGCAGTTCTTC. This gives the protein CSAALRDEQFF.

J is TRBJ2-3 and V is TRBV27; D is undetermined. CDR1 and CDR2 (germline): MNHEY, SMNVEV (reference sequence). V gave up 4 bases and J gave up 6 bases, with 17 bases separating them. The CDR3 runs to 15 residues. For the CDR3, the DNA is TGTGCCAGCAGTTCAAGCCCGTCCGGCCAGGATACGCAGTATTTT. Protein product: CASSSSPSGQDTQYF.

This clonotype was found a few times. Here the CDR3 DNA reads TGCGCCAGCAGCAAACCGACGGAGACCCAGTACTTC. Translating gives CASSKPTETQYF. The chain has TRBV5-1 and TRBJ2-5, with D unresolved. Germline CDR1 is SGHRS and CDR2 is YFSETQ. V lost 4 bases, J lost 5 bases, and 9 bases lay in between. This CDR3 contains 12 residues.

The rearrangement links TRBV7-6 to TRBJ2-2; D unclear. The CDR3 contains 14 residues. In germline, CDR1 is SGHVS, CDR2 FNYEAQ. The V gene lost 3 bases and the J gene lost 1 base, with 6 bases spanning the gap. The DNA of the CDR3 is TGTGCCAGCAGCTTGAGCTGGAACACCGGGGAGCTGTTTTTT. Protein: CASSLSWNTGELFF.

The gene calls are TRBV11-3 and TRBJ2-3; 12 bases align to TRBD2. Germline trimming cut 8 bases from V and 2 bases from J; bases unmatched to any gene: 5. Germline loops: CDR1 SGHNT, CDR2 YENEEA. The CDR3 is made up of 15 amino acids. CDR3 amino acids: CASSASGRATDTQYF. Written as DNA, the CDR3 is TGTGCCAGCTCAGCTAGCGGGAGGGCCACAGATACGCAGTATTTT. Complete variable domain (other parts from reference TRBV11-3 and TRBJ2-3): EAGVVQSPRYKIIEKKQPVAFWCNPISGHNTLYWYLQNLGQGPELLIRYENEEAVDDSQLPKDRFSAERLKGVDSTLKIQPAELGDSAVYLCASSASGRATDTQYFGPGTRLTVL.

This chain uses TRBV7-8 with TRBJ2-5; 10 bases align to TRBD1. Losses at the gene ends were 3 bases for V and 5 bases for J; bases not matched to a gene: 12. Germline V CDR1 and CDR2: SGHVS, FQNEAQ. The CDR3 contains 17 residues. As DNA, the CDR3 is TGTGCCAGCAGCTTCACCAGGGACAGGGGCCATCTTGAGACCCAGTACTTC. It codes for CASSFTRDRGHLETQYF.

The rearrangement uses TRBV7-2 and TRBJ2-3, with 9 positions matching TRBD2. Per the germline V gene, CDR1 is SGHTA and CDR2 is FQGNSA. The CDR3 loop spans 15 amino acids. Trimming took 6 bases from V and 5 from J; bases not matched to a gene: 9. CDR3 in amino acids: CASRAGTSQRDTQYF. DNA for the CDR3: TGTGCCAGCAGAGCAGGGACTAGCCAAAGAGATACGCAGTATTTT.

The rearrangement uses TRBV7-2 and TRBJ2-7; a weak D match, TRBD1 (5 bases). CDR1 SGHTA and CDR2 FQGNSA come from the germline V gene. The germline V and J ends were trimmed by 4 bases and 2 bases, with 12 bases remaining between them. This CDR3 has 14 residues. In DNA form, the CDR3 reads TGTGCCAGCAGCTCCGTGGGGCTAGCCTACGAGCAGTACTTC. Protein: CASSSVGLAYEQYF.

The genes are TRBV14 and TRBJ1-2; D ambiguous. The V and J ends lost 5 bases and 5 bases respectively, with 12 bases between them. Germline CDR1 and CDR2: SGHDN and FVKESK. The CDR3 has 13 amino acids. CDR3 amino acids: CASSSGPLYGYTF. The DNA of the CDR3 is TGTGCCAGCAGCTCCGGGCCCCTTTATGGCTACACCTTC.

Here the CDR3 reads CASSSNHQPQHF. For the CDR3, the DNA is TGTGCCAGCAGCTCAAACCATCAGCCCCAGCATTTT. This chain joins TRBV7-9 and TRBJ1-5, with no clear D. Trimming shortened V by 4 bases and J by 5 bases, and 6 bases separated the two germline ends. The CDR3 contains 12 residues. CDR1 and CDR2 from the germline V gene are SEHNR and FQNEAQ (reference sequence). Supplemented by reference TRBV7-9 and TRBJ1-5, the full variable domain reads DTGVSQNPRHKITKRGQNVTFRCDPISEHNRLYWYRQTLGQGPEFLTYFQNEAQLEKSRLLSDRFSAERPKGSFSTLEIQRTEQGDSAMYLCASSSNHQPQHFGDGTRLSIL.

The J gene is TRBJ2-7, the V gene TRBV20-1; tentatively, D is TRBD2 (7 bases). Per the germline V gene, CDR1 is DFQATT and CDR2 is SNEGSKA (reference sequence). This CDR3 contains 14 residues. The V and J ends lost 5 bases and 1 base respectively, with 15 bases between them. CDR3 residues: CSAYRGAPSYEQYF. CDR3 DNA sequence: TGCAGTGCTTATCGGGGGGCGCCGTCCTACGAGCAGTACTTC.

This clonotype appeared a few times. The rearrangement links TRBV6-1 to TRBJ2-1; D not certain. V was pared by 4 bases and J by 6 bases, with 16 bases between. Germline CDR1 reads MNHNS; CDR2 reads SASEGT. CDR3 size: 15 residues. For the CDR3, the DNA is TGTGCCAGCAGTGCCACCCCCTACAGCTTCAATGAGCAGTTCTTC. It encodes CASSATPYSFNEQFF.

The rearrangement uses TRBV5-4 and TRBJ2-1, with TRBD2 as a possible D gene (5 bases). V was cut by 4 bases and J by 7 bases, with 12 bases left in between. The germline gives CDR1 SGHNT, CDR2 YYREEE (reference sequence). The CDR3 consists of 13 residues. The CDR3 region has the DNA TGTGCCAGCAGCCCTACCCTAGCAAATGAGCAGTTCTTC. Amino acids: CASSPTLANEQFF. The entire variable domain, with the rest obtained from reference TRBV5-4 and TRBJ2-1, is as follows: ETGVTQSPTHLIKTRGQQVTLRCSSQSGHNTVSWYQQALGQGPQFIFQYYREEENGRGNFPPRFSGLQFPNYSSELNVNALELDDSALYLCASSPTLANEQFFGPGTRLTVL.

This clonotype was detected once. The chain uses TRBV7-6 and TRBJ2-5; D unclear. CDR3 length: 14 amino acids. The V end lost 5 bases, the J end lost 7 bases, and 17 bases lay between the germline ends. The V gene's germline CDR1 is SGHVS and CDR2 FNYEAQ. The DNA for the CDR3 is TGTGCCAGCAGCCCCCGGACGGATTCATGGACCCAGTACTTC. Translated, it gives CASSPRTDSWTQYF.

The rearrangement uses TRBV20-1 and TRBJ1-6; D remains unclear. The germline gives CDR1 DFQATT, CDR2 SNEGSKA (reference sequence). The V end lost 4 bases, the J end lost 7 bases, and 11 bases lay between the germline ends. CDR3 length: 13 residues. CDR3 region: CSATQNLNSPLHF. CDR3 in DNA: TGCAGTGCTACGCAGAACTTAAATTCACCCCTCCACTTT.